The 6 T cell receptor beta chains in this list originate from one sample, sequenced in a study of shared clonotypes between healthy human individuals. Only in-frame clones appear in the TCRdb table, and some are missing; sequencing was by immunoSEQ multiplex PCR. The profile shows 1.4 million or so clones, approximately 98.5% of them singletons. The source material was naive CD4+ T cells sorted from blood. Specified subset: CD45RA+ positively selected. The source is a man aged 30 to 45 in good health.

V and J are TRBV27 and TRBJ2-1; no reliable D call. The ends were cut back, 3 bases at V and 5 bases at J, with 8 bases in the middle. CDR1 MNHEY and CDR2 SMNVEV come from the germline V gene (reference sequence). The CDR3 consists of 13 residues. CDR3 DNA: TGTGCCAGCAGTTTTCGTGGAAACAATGAGCAGTTCTTC. Amino acid sequence: CASSFRGNNEQFF.

The CDR3 nucleotides are TGCGCCAGCAGCTCTGGGACTAGCGAGCTCACAGATACGCAGTATTTT. Its protein is CASSSGTSELTDTQYF. This sequence joins TRBV5-1 and TRBJ2-3, with 10 bases fitting TRBD2. Germline trimming cut 3 bases from V and 2 bases from J; bases unmatched to any gene: 6. CDR1 is SGHRS, CDR2 YFSETQ, per germline. The CDR3 is made up of 16 amino acids.

The chain uses TRBV2 and TRBJ2-3; the D is unclear. The V and J ends lost 9 bases and 1 base respectively, with 14 bases between them. Germline V gene lookup returns CDR1 SNHLY and CDR2 FYNNEI. The CDR3 spans 14 residues. CDR3 DNA sequence: TGTGCCAGTACTCAGAGTCTGGGCACAGATACGCAGTATTTT. It is translated as CASTQSLGTDTQYF.

V and J are TRBV7-3 and TRBJ1-1, with TRBD1 matching 9 bases. From germline, CDR1 is SGHTA and CDR2 FQGTGA. The CDR3 runs 16 residues. The V gene end was trimmed by 5 bases and the J gene end by 0 bases; junction bases not matched to a gene: 7. The CDR3 DNA follows: TGTGCCAGCAGCCCCCCGGGACAGGGAGTGAACACTGAAGCTTTCTTT. Translation: CASSPPGQGVNTEAFF.

This clone was detected only once. The gene calls are TRBV28 and TRBJ2-6, with D maybe TRBD2 (6 bases). The CDR3 has 18 amino acids. V lost 6 bases, J lost 0 bases, and 18 bases lay in between. Germline-derived CDR1 and CDR2 are MDHEN and SYDVKM. CDR3 protein: CASRTTTLGGSGANVLTF. CDR3 nucleotides: TGTGCCAGCAGAACCACGACCCTCGGGGGCTCTGGGGCCAACGTCCTGACTTTC.

The chain is built from TRBV4-2 and TRBJ1-1, with TRBD1 identical over 7 bases. This CDR3 is 18 amino acids long. Germline assignment: CDR1 LGHNA and CDR2 YNFKEQ. V gave up 0 bases and J gave up 1 base; unmatched junction bases: 11. The CDR3 spells CASSQEPWLWTGNTEAFF. The CDR3, as DNA: TGTGCCAGCAGCCAAGAGCCTTGGTTGTGGACAGGGAACACTGAAGCTTTCTTT.